This TCR beta chain was identified during a study of CD4 and CD8 cells across lung adenocarcinoma regions. TCRdb fed the PCR reads into MiXCR, producing one record per CDR3 protein. The table lists roughly 25,000 distinct CDR3 sequences, around 56% of them singletons. Donors had localized lung adenocarcinoma, a non-small cell lung cancer. V lost 3 bases and J 11 bases, leaving 19 bases between the germline ends. Germline V gives CDR1 MNHNS, CDR2 SASEGT. The CDR3 extends over 14 amino acids. The sample consisted of CD8+ T cells from the center of a lung tumor. The chain combines TRBV6-1 with TRBJ2-5, with D possibly TRBD1 on 5 matching bases. The sequence derives from a male donor with lung adenocarcinoma. The CD4 and CD8 labels of this study may be unreliable. This CDR3 reads CASSEPRAGYQQYF. CDR3 nucleotide sequence: TGTGCCAGCAGTGAGCCACGGGCAGGGTACCAGCAGTACTTC.